These 13 T cell receptor beta chains originate from one sample sequenced in a study of spatial heterogeneity in lung cancer. Study-level points and caveats: Higher tumor mutation counts went along with higher counts of expanded intratumoral alpha and beta TCRs.

TCRdb used MiXCR to reprocess the 5' RACE reads, holding one entry per CDR3 protein. Of more than 20,000 distinct CDR3 sequences in the sample, about 16% are singletons; the top ten hold under 35%. These receptors are not linked to any known antigen. Documented time point: sample taken at primary tumor resection. The sample consisted of lung tumor tissue, taken at surgery. The receptors come from a female donor with early-stage non-small cell lung cancer.

The V gene is TRBV4-2, the J gene TRBJ2-7; D may be TRBD2 (6 bases). Germline V gives CDR1 LGHNA, CDR2 YNFKEQ. V lost 1 base, J lost 0 bases, and 10 bases lay in between. The CDR3 consists of 15 residues. In nucleotides, the CDR3 is TGTGCCAGCAGCCAAGCAGGGAGGCACTCCTACGAGCAGTACTTC. Protein product: CASSQAGRHSYEQYF.

Worth noting for this clonotype: Given a much more abundant clone one base away, this may be a read error. This chain connects TRBV27 to TRBJ2-7; 14 positions agree with TRBD2. Germline CDR1 and CDR2: MNHEY and SMNVEV (reference sequence). This CDR3 is built from 19 residues. The trim removed 5 bases at V and 2 bases at J, leaving 14 bases unmatched. The CDR3 loop is CASSGTPGLAGVRAYEQYF. CDR3 DNA: TGTGCCAGCAGTGGCACCCCGGGACTAGCGGGAGTTAGGGCCTACGAGCAGTACTTC.

This clonotype was counted many times. The chain carries TRBV5-1 and TRBJ2-1; tentatively, D is TRBD2 (7 bases). Trimming removed 0 bases at V and 10 bases at J, with 26 bases between. The germline V gene encodes CDR1 SGHRS and CDR2 YFSETQ. The CDR3 is 18 amino acids. As DNA, the CDR3 is TGCGCCAGCAGCTTGGAGGGCTTTGGTGGGGCGGGGGCCAGAGAGCAGTTCTTC. Its protein product is CASSLEGFGGAGAREQFF.

The sample holds many counts of this clonotype. This chain joins TRBV28 and TRBJ1-3, with D hard to call. This CDR3 region has 15 residues. V was pared by 5 bases and J by 1 base, with 12 bases between. Germline CDR1 reads MDHEN; CDR2 reads SYDVKM. CDR3 nucleotides: TGTGCCAGCAGTCTACTAGTGGTTTCTGGAAACACCATATATTTT. It specifies CASSLLVVSGNTIYF.

This clonotype was seen ten or more times. The chain uses TRBV5-1 and TRBJ2-7, with a tentative D call TRBD2 (6 bases). This CDR3 is 14 amino acids long. V lost 4 bases and J lost 2, with 13 bases in between. CDR1 and CDR2 from the germline V gene are SGHRS and YFSETQ. The CDR3 loop reads CASSRGDGAYEQYF. DNA of the CDR3: TGCGCCAGCAGCCGCGGGGACGGAGCCTACGAGCAGTACTTC.

The chain uses TRBV12-3 or TRBV12-4 and TRBJ2-7, with D perhaps TRBD1 (6 bases). V was clipped by 4 bases and J by 4 bases, with 32 bases between them. This CDR3 region has 20 residues. CDR3 residues: CASSSWRQGIPLTLPYEQYF. As DNA, the CDR3 is TGTGCCAGCAGTTCGTGGAGGCAGGGGATCCCCCTTACACTACCTTACGAGCAGTACTTC.

The CDR3 DNA reads as TGTGCCAGCAGCGAAGGGAGCGTGGATGAGCAGTTCTTC. Translated, it gives CASSEGSVDEQFF. The rearrangement uses TRBV5-4 and TRBJ2-1, with a weak D call TRBD2 (5 bases). V lost 4 bases and J lost 8, with 13 bases in between. Germline assignment: CDR1 SGHNT and CDR2 YYREEE (reference sequence). CDR3 length: 13 residues. The variable domain in full, with the rest retrieved from reference TRBV5-4 and TRBJ2-1, is ETGVTQSPTHLIKTRGQQVTLRCSSQSGHNTVSWYQQALGQGPQFIFQYYREEENGRGNFPPRFSGLQFPNYSSELNVNALELDDSALYLCASSEGSVDEQFFGPGTRLTVL.

This clonotype was counted between two and nine times. The chain has TRBV5-1 and TRBJ2-5; a possible D gene is TRBD1 (5 bases). V shed 5 bases and J shed 5 bases, with 16 bases lying between them. The CDR3 runs 14 residues. Germline CDR1 and CDR2: SGHRS and YFSETQ. Here the CDR3 reads CASSKGAPAETQYF. The CDR3 DNA reads TGCGCCAGCAGTAAAGGGGCGCCCGCGGAGACCCAGTACTTC. Variable domain in full (rest from reference TRBV5-1 and TRBJ2-5): KAGVTQTPRYLIKTRGQQVTLSCSPISGHRSVSWYQQTPGQGLQFLFEYFSETQRNKGNFPGRFSGRQFSNSRSEMNVSTLELGDSALYLCASSKGAPAETQYFGPGTRLLVL.

This clonotype was observed a few times. The chain is built from TRBV28 and TRBJ2-3; TRBD2 matches 13 bases. CDR1 is MDHEN, CDR2 SYDVKM, per germline. The CDR3 runs to 18 residues. Trimming removed 3 bases from V and 6 bases from J; junction bases left unmatched: 12. The CDR3 region is CASSFSLGLAGDKDTQYF. The CDR3 nucleotides are TGTGCCAGCAGTTTCTCTCTCGGACTAGCGGGAGACAAGGATACGCAGTATTTT.

Comments on this clonotype: This may stem from a read error, because a much larger clone lies one nucleotide away. V gene TRBV21-1 combines with J gene TRBJ2-7; the table's TRBD2 call for D was not verified on the DNA. TRBV21-1 is a listed pseudogene. The CDR3 covers 15 residues. DNA for the CDR3: TGTGCCAGCGGCAGGACTAGCGGAGACTCCTACGAGCAGTACTTC. It yields the protein CASGRTSGDSYEQYF.

V and J are TRBV7-9 and TRBJ2-5; no reliable D call. The CDR3 spans 14 residues. Trimming stripped 3 bases from V and 0 bases from J, with 8 bases between. The germline CDR1 and CDR2 sequences are SEHNR and FQNEAQ (reference sequence). The CDR3 loop is CASSFGNHQETQYF. The DNA for the CDR3 is TGTGCCAGCAGCTTCGGCAATCACCAAGAGACCCAGTACTTC. The full variable domain, in which reference TRBV7-9 and TRBJ2-5 provide the parts outside the CDR3, is DTGVSQNPRHKITKRGQNVTFRCDPISEHNRLYWYRQTLGQGPEFLTYFQNEAQLEKSRLLSDRFSAERPKGSFSTLEIQRTEQGDSAMYLCASSFGNHQETQYFGPGTRLLVL.

A note on this clonotype: This is likely a read error, given that the CDR3 carries no conserved phenylalanine or tryptophan at its end. The V and J genes are TRBV2 and TRBJ2-3, with D maybe TRBD2 (6 bases). V was trimmed by 8 bases and J by 5 bases, leaving 11 bases between them. Germline CDR1 SNHLY, CDR2 FYNNEI. The CDR3 spans 12 residues. The DNA for the CDR3 is TGTGCCAGCGCAAGCGGGCGAGATACGCAGTATCTT. It translates to CASASGRDTQYL.

This clonotype was counted a few times. The J gene is TRBJ2-1, the V gene TRBV7-9; 13 bases match TRBD2. V lost 3 bases and J lost 1; bases outside the gene matches: 0. The length of the CDR3 is 16 residues. Germline-derived CDR1 and CDR2 are SEHNR and FQNEAQ (reference sequence). The CDR3 protein is CASSLTSGRSYNEQFF. The CDR3 DNA sequence: TGTGCCAGCAGCTTGACTAGCGGGAGGTCCTACAATGAGCAGTTCTTC.